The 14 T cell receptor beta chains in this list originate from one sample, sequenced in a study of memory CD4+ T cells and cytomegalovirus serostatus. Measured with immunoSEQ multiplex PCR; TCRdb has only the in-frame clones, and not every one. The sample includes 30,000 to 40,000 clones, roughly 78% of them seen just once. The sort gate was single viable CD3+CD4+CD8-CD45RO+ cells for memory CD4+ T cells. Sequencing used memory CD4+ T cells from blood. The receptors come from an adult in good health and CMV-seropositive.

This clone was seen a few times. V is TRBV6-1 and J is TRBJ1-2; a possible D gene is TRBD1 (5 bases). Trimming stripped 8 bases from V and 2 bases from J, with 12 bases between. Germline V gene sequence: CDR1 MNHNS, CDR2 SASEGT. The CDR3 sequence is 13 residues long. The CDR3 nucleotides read TGTGCCAGCGGAAGGGGTCCAAACTATGGCTACACCTTC. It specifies CASGRGPNYGYTF.

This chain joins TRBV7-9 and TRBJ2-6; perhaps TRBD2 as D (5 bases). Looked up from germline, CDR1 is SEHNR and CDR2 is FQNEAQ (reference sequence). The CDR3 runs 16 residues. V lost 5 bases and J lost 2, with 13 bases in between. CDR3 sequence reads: CASSREWRAGANVLTF. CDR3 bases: TGTGCCAGCAGCCGGGAATGGCGGGCTGGGGCCAACGTCCTGACTTTC.

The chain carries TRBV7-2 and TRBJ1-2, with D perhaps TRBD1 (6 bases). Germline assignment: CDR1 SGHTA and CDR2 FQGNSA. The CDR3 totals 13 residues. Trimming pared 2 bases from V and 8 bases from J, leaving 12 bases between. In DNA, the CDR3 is TGTGCCAGCAGCTTATATACAGGGTGGGGCTACACCTTC. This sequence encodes CASSLYTGWGYTF.

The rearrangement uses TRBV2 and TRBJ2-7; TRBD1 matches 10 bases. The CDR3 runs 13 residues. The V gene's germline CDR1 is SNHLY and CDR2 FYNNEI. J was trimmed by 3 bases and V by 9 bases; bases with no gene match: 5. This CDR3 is CASLRTGGYEQYF. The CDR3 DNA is TGTGCCAGTTTAAGGACAGGGGGCTACGAGCAGTACTTC.

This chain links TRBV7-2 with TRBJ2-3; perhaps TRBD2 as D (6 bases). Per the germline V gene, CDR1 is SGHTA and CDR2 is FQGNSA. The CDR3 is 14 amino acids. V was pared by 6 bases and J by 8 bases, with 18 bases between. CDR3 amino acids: CASSRQGRAGTQYF. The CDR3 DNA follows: TGTGCCAGCAGTCGTCAAGGCCGAGCGGGTACGCAGTATTTT.

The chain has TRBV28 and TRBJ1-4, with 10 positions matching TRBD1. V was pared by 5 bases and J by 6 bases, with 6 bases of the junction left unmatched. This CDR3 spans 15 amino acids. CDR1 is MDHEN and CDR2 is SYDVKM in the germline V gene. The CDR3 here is CASSGAGTGDEKLFF. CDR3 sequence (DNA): TGTGCCAGCAGTGGGGCCGGGACAGGGGATGAAAAACTGTTTTTT.

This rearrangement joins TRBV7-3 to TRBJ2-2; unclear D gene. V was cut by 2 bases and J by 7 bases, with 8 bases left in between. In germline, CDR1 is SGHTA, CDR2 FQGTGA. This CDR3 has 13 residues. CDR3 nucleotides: TGTGCCAGCAGCTTACTTGAAGGCGGGGAGCTGTTTTTT. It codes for CASSLLEGGELFF.

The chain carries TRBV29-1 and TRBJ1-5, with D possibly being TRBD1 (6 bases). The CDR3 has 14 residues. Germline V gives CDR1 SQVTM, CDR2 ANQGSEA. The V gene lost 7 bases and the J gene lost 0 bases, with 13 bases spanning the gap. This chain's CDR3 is CSAREGGSNQPQHF. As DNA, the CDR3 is TGCAGCGCGCGAGAAGGGGGTAGCAATCAGCCCCAGCATTTT.

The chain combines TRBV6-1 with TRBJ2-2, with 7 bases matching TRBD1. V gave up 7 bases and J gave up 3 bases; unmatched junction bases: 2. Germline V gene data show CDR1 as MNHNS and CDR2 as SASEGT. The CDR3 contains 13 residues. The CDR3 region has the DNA TGTGCCAGCAACAGGGGCGACACCGGGGAGCTGTTTTTT. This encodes CASNRGDTGELFF.

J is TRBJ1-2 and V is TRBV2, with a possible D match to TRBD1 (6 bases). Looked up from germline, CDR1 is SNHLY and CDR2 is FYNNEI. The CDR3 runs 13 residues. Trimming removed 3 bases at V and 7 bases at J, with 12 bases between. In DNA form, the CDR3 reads TGTGCCAGCAGTGATGCGGGGGCTGGTGGCTACACCTTC. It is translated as CASSDAGAGGYTF.

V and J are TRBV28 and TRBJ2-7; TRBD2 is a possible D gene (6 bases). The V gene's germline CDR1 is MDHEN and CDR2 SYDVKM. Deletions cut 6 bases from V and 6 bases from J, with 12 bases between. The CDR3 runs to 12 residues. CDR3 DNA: TGTGCCAGCAGCCGGGGACTCGGCGAGCAGTACTTC. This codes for CASSRGLGEQYF.

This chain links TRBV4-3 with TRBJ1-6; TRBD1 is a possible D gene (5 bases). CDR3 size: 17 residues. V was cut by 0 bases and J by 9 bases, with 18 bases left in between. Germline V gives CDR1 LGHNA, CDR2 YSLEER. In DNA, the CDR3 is TGCGCCAGCAGCCAAGATACGACCAGGGCTGAATTTTCACCCCTCCACTTT. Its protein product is CASSQDTTRAEFSPLHF.

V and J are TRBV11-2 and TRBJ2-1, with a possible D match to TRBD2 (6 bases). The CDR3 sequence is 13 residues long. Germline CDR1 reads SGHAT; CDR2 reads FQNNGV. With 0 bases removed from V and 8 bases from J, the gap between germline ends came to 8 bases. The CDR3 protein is CASSLDRGDEQFF. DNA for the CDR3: TGTGCCAGCAGCTTAGATCGCGGGGATGAGCAGTTCTTC. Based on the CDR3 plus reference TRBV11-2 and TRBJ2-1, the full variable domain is EAGVAQSPRYKIIEKRQSVAFWCNPISGHATLYWYQQILGQGPKLLIQFQNNGVVDDSQLPKDRFSAERLKGVDSTLKIQPAKLEDSAVYLCASSLDRGDEQFFGPGTRLTVL.

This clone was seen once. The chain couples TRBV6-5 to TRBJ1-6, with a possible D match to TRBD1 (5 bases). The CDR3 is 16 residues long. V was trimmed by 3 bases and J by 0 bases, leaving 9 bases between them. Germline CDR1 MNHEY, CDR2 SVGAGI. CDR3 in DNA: TGTGCCAGCAGTTATTCAGGGAGCTCCTATAATTCACCCCTCCACTTT. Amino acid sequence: CASSYSGSSYNSPLHF.